The next 11 T cell receptor beta chains were all read from a single sample in a study of blood T cell repertoires in COVID-19. The data were produced by immunoSEQ multiplex PCR, yet TCRdb's version contains in-frame clones alone and is incomplete. This table has about 190,000 clones, 70% to 80% appearing once. Sequencing input: peripheral blood. These receptors were collected from a woman aged 50 to 60 with acute or convalescent COVID-19.

The chain joins TRBV6-1 to TRBJ1-1; the match to TRBD1 covers 8 bases. After removal of 2 bases from V and 10 bases from J, the junction contained 6 bases not matched to a gene. The germline V gene encodes CDR1 MNHNS and CDR2 SASEGT. This CDR3 comprises 13 residues. This chain's CDR3 is CASSEQPGGPAFF. CDR3 coding DNA: TGTGCCAGCAGTGAACAGCCAGGGGGCCCAGCTTTCTTT.

This clone was picked up one time. The chain employs TRBV5-4 and TRBJ1-2; 7 bases align to TRBD1. The J segment lost 2 bases and the V segment lost 4 bases, leaving 2 bases of the junction unmatched. The germline gives CDR1 SGHNT, CDR2 YYREEE (reference sequence). The CDR3 runs to 13 residues. CDR3 nucleotide sequence: TGTGCCAGCAGCGTGACAGGGAACTATGGCTACACCTTC. It yields the protein CASSVTGNYGYTF. Complete variable domain (other parts from reference TRBV5-4 and TRBJ1-2): ETGVTQSPTHLIKTRGQQVTLRCSSQSGHNTVSWYQQALGQGPQFIFQYYREEENGRGNFPPRFSGLQFPNYSSELNVNALELDDSALYLCASSVTGNYGYTFGSGTRLTVV.

The table lists this clone with a count of one. The V and J genes are TRBV7-9 and TRBJ2-7; 8 nucleotides line up with TRBD2. CDR3 length: 15 amino acids. Germline CDR1 SEHNR, CDR2 FQNEAQ (reference sequence). With V trimmed by 11 bases and J by 1 base, 13 bases remained unmatched. CDR3 amino acids: CAGSQAGTRSYEQYF. The DNA for the CDR3 is TGTGCCGGATCCCAGGCTGGGACTAGGTCCTACGAGCAGTACTTC.

The CDR3 DNA follows: TGTGCCAGCAGTCCCTCTTCGGGAGGGCTAACCGGGGAGCTGTTTTTT. Its translation is CASSPSSGGLTGELFF. The rearrangement joins TRBV6-6 to TRBJ2-2; TRBD2 matches at 8 bases. This CDR3 has 16 amino acids. Trimming at V came to 5 bases and at J to 5 bases, leaving 10 bases not matched to a gene. Germline CDR1 MNHNY, CDR2 SVGAGI (reference sequence).

The chain uses TRBV28 and TRBJ2-3, with 10 bases that match TRBD2. The CDR3 consists of 15 residues. CDR1 is MDHEN, CDR2 SYDVKM, per germline. The trim removed 3 bases at V and 7 bases at J, leaving 7 bases unmatched. DNA for the CDR3: TGTGCCAGCAGTTTCGGCCTAGCGGGAGCAAATACGCAGTATTTT. It specifies CASSFGLAGANTQYF.

The chain couples TRBV7-2 to TRBJ2-7; D may be TRBD1 (6 bases). The CDR3 contains 15 residues. With 2 bases removed from V and 1 base from J, the gap between germline ends came to 12 bases. Per germline, CDR1 SGHTA and CDR2 FQGNSA. The CDR3 region has the DNA TGTGCCAGCAGCTTAAACTGGGACATATCCTACGAGCAGTACTTC. Translation: CASSLNWDISYEQYF. Looking up the rest from reference TRBV7-2 and TRBJ2-7 gives the full variable domain: GAGVSQSPSNKVTEKGKDVELRCDPISGHTALYWYRQSLGQGLEFLIYFQGNSAPDKSGLPSDRFSAERTGGSVSTLTIQRTQQEDSAVYLCASSLNWDISYEQYFGPGTRLTVT.

This chain links TRBV4-3 with TRBJ2-7; 7 bases are shared with TRBD2. This CDR3 is 14 amino acids long. The V segment lost 4 bases and the J segment 2 bases; nucleotides outside the gene matches: 5. Per the germline V gene, CDR1 is LGHNA and CDR2 is YSLEER. CDR3 nucleotide sequence: TGCGCCAGCAGCCGGTCCGGGGGGACCTACGAGCAGTACTTC. It specifies CASSRSGGTYEQYF.

V usage is TRBV13 and J usage is TRBJ2-7; 8 nucleotides agree with TRBD1. CDR3 length: 14 amino acids. Germline V CDR1 and CDR2: PRHDT, FYEKMQ (reference sequence). J lost 9 bases, V lost 2 bases, and 9 bases had no gene match. The CDR3, as DNA: TGTGCCAGCAGCTTAAGGCAGGGGGCCTCTGTGCAGTACTTC. This sequence encodes CASSLRQGASVQYF.

This clone was detected only a few times. CDR3 region: CASVGHGEVTEAFF. The CDR3 coding sequence is TGTGCCAGCGTGGGGCATGGTGAGGTCACTGAAGCTTTCTTT. The chain employs TRBV28 and TRBJ1-1; D might be TRBD1 (5 bases). With 8 bases removed from V and 4 bases from J, the gap between germline ends came to 17 bases. The CDR3 sequence is 14 residues long. CDR1 is MDHEN, CDR2 SYDVKM, per germline.

The rearrangement joins TRBV11-2 to TRBJ2-1; TRBD2 matches at 7 bases. V gave up 0 bases and J gave up 7 bases; unmatched junction bases: 3. Germline V gives CDR1 SGHAT, CDR2 FQNNGV. The CDR3 is 14 amino acids. CDR3 loop: CASSLERLANEQFF. CDR3 DNA: TGTGCCAGCAGCTTAGAGCGACTAGCAAATGAGCAGTTCTTC.

This clone was picked up a small number of times. The CDR3 sequence: CASSQLGRGQEQSLHF. The DNA for the CDR3 is TGTGCCAGCAGCCAATTGGGCAGGGGGCAGGAGCAATCCCTCCACTTT. The rearrangement joins TRBV5-4 to TRBJ1-6; 8 nucleotides agree with TRBD1. V lost 4 bases and J lost 14; bases outside the gene matches: 17. The CDR3 is 16 residues long. Germline CDR1 reads SGHNT; CDR2 reads YYREEE (reference sequence).